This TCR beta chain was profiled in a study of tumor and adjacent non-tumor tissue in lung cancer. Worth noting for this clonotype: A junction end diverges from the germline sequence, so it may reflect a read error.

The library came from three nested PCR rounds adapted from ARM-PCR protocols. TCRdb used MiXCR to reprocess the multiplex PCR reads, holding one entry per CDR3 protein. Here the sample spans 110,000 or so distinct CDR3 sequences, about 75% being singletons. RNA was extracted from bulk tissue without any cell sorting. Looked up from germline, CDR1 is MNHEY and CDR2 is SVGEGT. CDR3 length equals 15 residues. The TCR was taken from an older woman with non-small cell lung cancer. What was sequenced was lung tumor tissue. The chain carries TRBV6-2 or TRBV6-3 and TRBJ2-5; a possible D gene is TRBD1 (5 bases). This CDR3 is CASSQIDSPQETQYF. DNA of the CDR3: TGTGCCAGCAGCCAGATCGACAGTCCTCAAGAGACCCAATACTTC.